This passage covers 27 T cell receptor beta chains from one sample sequenced in a study of blood T cell repertoires in COVID-19. Sequencing was performed with immunoSEQ multiplex PCR; in TCRdb, only in-frame clones are kept and a portion is missing. Of fewer than 350,000 clones in the sample, roughly 90% are singletons; the top ten hold over 8%. Sequencing was done on a sample of PBMCs or T cells enriched from blood (not recorded which). All receptors derive from a middle-aged woman who had recovered from COVID-19.

The chain is built from TRBV2 and TRBJ2-7; D unclear. This CDR3 has 12 residues. Germline CDR1 is SNHLY and CDR2 is FYNNEI. The V and J ends lost 7 bases and 3 bases respectively, with 10 bases between them. CDR3 DNA sequence: TGTGCCAGCAATCTAGGCGGCTACGAGCAGTACTTC. Amino acids: CASNLGGYEQYF.

This clone appeared a single time. The rearrangement uses TRBV30 and TRBJ2-1; 7 bases agree with TRBD1. The V gene's germline CDR1 is GTSNPN and CDR2 SVGIG (reference sequence). With V trimmed by 2 bases and J by 11 bases, 6 bases remained unmatched. This CDR3 is 12 amino acids long. This CDR3 is CAWSPTGPKQFF. For the CDR3, the DNA is TGTGCCTGGAGTCCGACAGGGCCGAAGCAGTTCTTC.

The chain uses TRBV7-9 and TRBJ1-6; unclear D gene. The V and J ends lost 4 bases and 8 bases respectively, with 15 bases between them. From germline, CDR1 is SEHNR and CDR2 FQNEAQ (reference sequence). This CDR3 is 15 amino acids long. The CDR3 reads CASSSPRVRDSPLHF. CDR3 DNA: TGTGCCAGCAGCTCCCCGCGGGTGAGGGATTCACCCCTCCACTTT.

The V and J genes are TRBV5-1 and TRBJ2-7; 14 nucleotides match TRBD2. Trimming at V came to 4 bases and at J to 9 bases, leaving 3 bases not matched to a gene. CDR1 is SGHRS and CDR2 is YFSETQ in the germline V gene. The CDR3 has 13 amino acids. As DNA, the CDR3 is TGCGCCAGCAGCGGGACTAGCGGGAGTTCGCAGTACTTC. Encoded protein: CASSGTSGSSQYF.

This clone was counted a single time. This rearrangement joins TRBV7-9 to TRBJ2-1; D remains unclear. The CDR3 contains 10 residues. CDR1 is SEHNR and CDR2 is FQNEAQ in the germline V gene (reference sequence). V lost 10 bases and J 8 bases, leaving 9 bases between the germline ends. The CDR3 DNA reads TGTGCCACCACAAGCGATGAGCAGTTCTTC. The encoded protein is CATTSDEQFF.

V is TRBV11-3 and J is TRBJ1-1; 7 nucleotides agree with TRBD1. The CDR3 length is 14 residues. With 5 bases clipped from V and 7 bases from J, the junction kept 10 bases outside the gene matches. Germline loops: CDR1 SGHNT, CDR2 YENEEA. DNA of the CDR3: TGTGCCAGCAGCACTCAGGGGGAGAGGGGTGAAGCTTTCTTT. Encoded protein: CASSTQGERGEAFF. Complete variable domain (other parts from reference TRBV11-3 and TRBJ1-1): EAGVVQSPRYKIIEKKQPVAFWCNPISGHNTLYWYLQNLGQGPELLIRYENEEAVDDSQLPKDRFSAERLKGVDSTLKIQPAELGDSAVYLCASSTQGERGEAFFGQGTRLTVV.

In nucleotides, the CDR3 is TGTGCCAGCAGCCAAGACATCAGGGGGCTGGATTCACCCCTCCACTTT. It specifies CASSQDIRGLDSPLHF. The chain has TRBV3-1 (or the pseudogene TRBV3-2) and TRBJ1-6; 8 nucleotides align to TRBD1. CDR1 and CDR2 (germline): LGHDT, YNNKEL (reference sequence). J gave up 8 bases and V 0 bases, and 6 bases lay outside the gene matches. The CDR3 is 16 amino acids.

This clone was counted a single time. The chain joins TRBV28 to TRBJ1-1, with 7 bases lining up with TRBD1. The CDR3 is made up of 13 amino acids. V was clipped by 6 bases and J by 7 bases; unmatched bases: 8. Per the germline V gene, CDR1 is MDHEN and CDR2 is SYDVKM. The DNA for the CDR3 is TGTGCCAGCAGAGACAGGGTGAGGGGTGAAGCTTTCTTT. It translates to CASRDRVRGEAFF.

V is TRBV30 and J is TRBJ1-2; D perhaps matches TRBD1 (5 bases). The V end was cut by 3 bases, the J end by 7 bases, with 18 bases between. The CDR3 contains 14 residues. The germline V gene has CDR1 GTSNPN and CDR2 SVGIG (reference sequence). The DNA for the CDR3 is TGTGCCTGGAGATTGGGGGAGGGGATTAGTGGCTACACCTTC. Amino acids: CAWRLGEGISGYTF. Looking up the rest from reference TRBV30 and TRBJ1-2 gives the full variable domain: SQTIHQWPATLVQPVGSPLSLECTVEGTSNPNLYWYRQAAGRGLQLLFYSVGIGQISSEVPQNLSASRPQDRQFILSSKKLLLSDSGFYLCAWRLGEGISGYTFGSGTRLTVV.

This clone was recorded once. The rearrangement joins TRBV2 to TRBJ2-3, with TRBD2 matching 13 bases. V shed 4 bases, J shed 4 bases, and the junction held 2 bases outside the gene matches. The CDR3 loop spans 15 amino acids. Germline values: CDR1 SNHLY, CDR2 FYNNEI. CDR3 in amino acids: CASSVLAGGADTQYF. The CDR3, as DNA: TGTGCCAGCAGTGTACTAGCGGGAGGGGCAGATACGCAGTATTTT.

The chain carries TRBV19 and TRBJ2-7; D ambiguous. The germline V gene encodes CDR1 LNHDA and CDR2 SQIVND (reference sequence). V lost 3 bases and J 4 bases, leaving 16 bases between the germline ends. There are 15 residues in the CDR3. CDR3 nucleotides: TGTGCCAGTAGTATCGACTCACTCATACAATACGAGCAGTACTTC. This codes for CASSIDSLIQYEQYF.

The count of this clone is one. The CDR3 loop reads CASSTGQGAPNEQYF. For the CDR3, the DNA is TGTGCCAGCAGCACAGGACAGGGGGCGCCGAATGAGCAGTACTTC. V gene TRBV7-2 combines with J gene TRBJ2-7; 11 bases align to TRBD1. V lost 5 bases, J lost 7 bases, and 10 bases stayed unmatched. The CDR3 extends over 15 amino acids. The germline V gene encodes CDR1 SGHTA and CDR2 FQGNSA.

The chain links TRBV2 to TRBJ2-3, with 7 bases identical to TRBD1. CDR1 is SNHLY and CDR2 is FYNNEI in the germline V gene. V was pared by 4 bases and J by 1 base, with 5 bases of the junction left unmatched. The CDR3 consists of 15 residues. CDR3 loop: CASSVRGSGTDTQYF. CDR3 sequence (DNA): TGTGCCAGCAGTGTCAGGGGGTCGGGCACAGATACGCAGTATTTT.

The chain recombines TRBV5-1 with TRBJ1-2; the match to TRBD1 covers 9 bases. V shed 1 base, J shed 3 bases, and the junction held 4 bases outside the gene matches. This CDR3 is 15 amino acids long. Germline V gene data show CDR1 as SGHRS and CDR2 as YFSETQ. The CDR3 bases are TGCGCCAGCAGCTTGAGGGACAGGGTTTACTATGGCTACACCTTC. Amino acids: CASSLRDRVYYGYTF.

The chain uses TRBV29-1 and TRBJ1-1, with 7 bases fitting TRBD1. This CDR3 has 14 residues. The germline V gene has CDR1 SQVTM and CDR2 ANQGSEA. Trimming cost V 4 bases and J 1 base; bases outside gene matches: 6. CDR3: CSVGSGGTNTEAFF. CDR3 DNA: TGCAGCGTTGGGTCAGGGGGGACGAACACTGAAGCTTTCTTT.

The J gene is TRBJ1-5, the V gene TRBV20-1, with 7 nucleotides matching TRBD1. This CDR3 spans 14 amino acids. Looked up from germline, CDR1 is DFQATT and CDR2 is SNEGSKA (reference sequence). The trim removed 3 bases at V and 1 base at J, leaving 3 bases unmatched. CDR3: CSASKGASNQPQHF. The CDR3 DNA reads as TGCAGTGCTAGTAAGGGGGCGAGCAATCAGCCCCAGCATTTT.

The chain recombines TRBV10-3 with TRBJ2-7; 8 nucleotides agree with TRBD1. Germline V gene lookup returns CDR1 ENHRY and CDR2 SYGVKD. With V trimmed by 1 base and J by 4 bases, 6 bases remained unmatched. The CDR3 contains 15 residues. CDR3 loop: CAISELAGGSYEQYF. DNA for the CDR3: TGTGCCATCAGTGAGTTGGCAGGGGGCTCTTACGAGCAGTACTTC.

CDR3 protein: CASSQEPGAGRAYNEQFF. In DNA, the CDR3 is TGCGCCAGCAGCCAAGAACCCGGAGCGGGACGTGCTTACAATGAGCAGTTCTTC. The J gene is TRBJ2-1, the V gene TRBV4-1; 7 nucleotides align to TRBD2. Germline V CDR1 and CDR2: MGHRA, YSYEKL. The CDR3 has 18 residues. The V and J ends lost 0 bases and 4 bases, in that order; junction bases with no gene match: 12.

V gene TRBV5-1 combines with J gene TRBJ2-3, with 7 positions matching TRBD1. CDR3 size: 16 residues. Looked up from germline, CDR1 is SGHRS and CDR2 is YFSETQ. V was pared by 7 bases and J by 2 bases, with 13 bases of the junction left unmatched. CDR3 nucleotide sequence: TGCGCCAGCGGACCCGAGACAGGGCCCTCCACAGATACGCAGTATTTT. Protein product: CASGPETGPSTDTQYF.

This sequence joins TRBV2 and TRBJ1-6; D is ambiguous. The germline V and J ends were trimmed by 6 bases and 3 bases, with 6 bases remaining between them. Germline CDR1 SNHLY, CDR2 FYNNEI. The CDR3 is 13 amino acids. CDR3 in DNA: TGTGCCAGCAGGCGGTTCTATAATTCACCCCTCCACTTT. As protein: CASRRFYNSPLHF.

This chain connects TRBV10-3 to TRBJ2-6; D gene unclear. The CDR3 covers 13 residues. The germline CDR1 and CDR2 sequences are ENHRY and SYGVKD. The V end was cut by 11 bases, the J end by 2 bases, with 10 bases between. CDR3 loop: CASQATGANVLTF. The CDR3 DNA follows: TGTGCCTCGCAGGCCACTGGGGCCAACGTCCTGACTTTC.

The chain recombines TRBV29-1 with TRBJ1-5, with a possible D match to TRBD1 (5 bases). This CDR3 is 13 amino acids long. Germline V gene sequence: CDR1 SQVTM, CDR2 ANQGSEA. Trimming took off 4 bases at V and 5 bases at J, with 12 bases between the two ends. CDR3 DNA sequence: TGCAGCGTTGCAGGAGGGGACGATCAGCCCCAGCATTTT. Residues: CSVAGGDDQPQHF.

The DNA of the CDR3 is TGTGCCAGCAGCTTGATGCCCAGGGCTCCAAATCAGCCCCAGCATTTT. Its translation is CASSLMPRAPNQPQHF. V gene TRBV7-3 combines with J gene TRBJ1-5; maybe TRBD1 (5 bases). This CDR3 comprises 16 residues. Germline loops: CDR1 SGHTA, CDR2 FQGTGA. With 3 bases removed from V and 4 bases from J, the gap between germline ends came to 16 bases.

The chain couples TRBV29-1 to TRBJ2-3; no firm D call. The V gene lost 5 bases and the J gene lost 0 bases, with 9 bases spanning the gap. The length of the CDR3 is 13 residues. Germline V gene data show CDR1 as SQVTM and CDR2 as ANQGSEA. CDR3 sequence reads: CSVIFSSTDTQYF. CDR3 DNA: TGCAGCGTTATTTTCTCTAGCACAGATACGCAGTATTTT.

This chain uses TRBV7-3 with TRBJ1-1, with 12 bases lining up with TRBD1. The CDR3 runs 15 residues. V lost 2 bases, J lost 3 bases, and 1 base stayed unmatched. Looked up from germline, CDR1 is SGHTA and CDR2 is FQGTGA. In DNA form, the CDR3 reads TGTGCCAGCAGCTTAGGGGACAGGGGGCACACTGAAGCTTTCTTT. It is translated as CASSLGDRGHTEAFF.

The chain employs TRBV7-3 and TRBJ2-1; TRBD2 aligns across 9 bases. V shed 5 bases, J shed 3 bases, and the junction held 5 bases outside the gene matches. The CDR3 loop spans 15 amino acids. Germline-derived CDR1 and CDR2 are SGHTA and FQGTGA. The CDR3 spells CASSPEAGGYNEQFF. The CDR3, as DNA: TGTGCCAGCAGCCCCGAAGCGGGAGGCTACAATGAGCAGTTCTTC.

This rearrangement joins TRBV21-1 to TRBJ1-2; TRBD1, as called in the table, went unchecked against the DNA. TRBV21-1 represents a pseudogene. The CDR3 is made up of 16 amino acids. CDR3 DNA sequence: TGTGCCAGCAGACTCATGGGGGACATTTATAACTATGGCTACACCTTC. As protein: CASRLMGDIYNYGYTF.